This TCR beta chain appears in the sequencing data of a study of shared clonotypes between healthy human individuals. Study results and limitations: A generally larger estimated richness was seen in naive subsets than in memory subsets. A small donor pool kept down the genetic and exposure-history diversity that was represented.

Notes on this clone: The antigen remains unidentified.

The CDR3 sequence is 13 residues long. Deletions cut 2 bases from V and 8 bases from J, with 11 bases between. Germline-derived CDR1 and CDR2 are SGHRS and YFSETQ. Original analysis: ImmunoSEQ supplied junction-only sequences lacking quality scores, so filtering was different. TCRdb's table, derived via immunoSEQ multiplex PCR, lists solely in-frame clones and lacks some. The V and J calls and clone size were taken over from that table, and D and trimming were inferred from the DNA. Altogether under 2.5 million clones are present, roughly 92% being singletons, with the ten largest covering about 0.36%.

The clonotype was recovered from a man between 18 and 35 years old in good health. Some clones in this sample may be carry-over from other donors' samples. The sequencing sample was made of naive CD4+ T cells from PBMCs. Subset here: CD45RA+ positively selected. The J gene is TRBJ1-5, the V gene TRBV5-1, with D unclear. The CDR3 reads CASSLSPSEPQHF. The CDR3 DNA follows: TGCGCCAGCAGCTTAAGCCCGTCTGAGCCCCAGCATTTT.